The entry below gives a single TCR beta chain sequence along with its context. The antigen remains unidentified. This CDR3 has 16 amino acids. Germline V lookup: CDR1 MDHEN, CDR2 SYDVKM. V lost 1 base and J lost 5; bases outside the gene matches: 6. TCRbeta library construction was performed incorporating unique molecular identifiers. TCRdb fed the PCR reads into MiXCR, producing one record per CDR3 protein. The table lists about 900,000 distinct CDR3 sequences, about 29% of them singletons. The sample originates from a study of T-cell reconstitution after alpha-beta-depleted transplantation in children. Findings and limits, study-wide: At one year after transplant, newly produced T cells mostly accounted for T-cell counts and diversity.

This TCR came from a boy younger than two who had a stem cell transplant for SCID, so the T cells may come from the graft donor. Sequencing used PBMCs, mostly from graft donor cells, obtained 360 days after TCRalphabeta/CD19-depleted stem cell transplant. The V call is TRBV28, the J call TRBJ2-3; 10 bases are shared with TRBD1. CDR3 in amino acids: CASSLYGTGVLDTQYF. CDR3 in DNA: TGTGCCAGCAGTTTATATGGGACAGGGGTGTTAGATACGCAGTATTTT.